Described below is a single T cell receptor (beta chain) sequence and its context. Mismatch with germline at one junction end may stem from a read error. Profiling relied on immunoSEQ multiplex PCR, and the TCRdb table lists in-frame clones only, not all of them. The sample lists about 770,000 clones, roughly two thirds seen once, with over 1.5% in the top ten. The data stem from a study of shared clonotypes between healthy human individuals. About the study: CD8 memory received one plate per donor, CD8 naive two, CD4 memory three and CD4 naive three.

The sample comprised memory CD4+ T cells sorted from blood. The subset denotes: CD45RA-negative fraction. The TCR comes from a woman younger than 45 in good health.

CDR3 sequence reads: CASRLGLLFSREQYF. The CDR3 DNA is TGTGCCAGCAGATTGGGACTTCTCTTCTCTCGCGAGCAGTACTTC. The chain employs TRBV5-6 and TRBJ2-7; perhaps TRBD2 as D (6 bases). The CDR3 consists of 15 residues. Germline lookup yields CDR1 SGHDT and CDR2 YYEEEE.